A selection of T cell receptor beta chains follows, all from one sample in a study of CD49a tissue-resident CD8 T cells in human skin. This table comes from immunoSEQ multiplex PCR, and its TCRdb copy is limited to in-frame clones, with some not included. The data hold about 950 clones, with approximately 64% observed a single time. Sequenced: CLA- CD8+ effector memory T cells sorted from blood. The receptors come from a human donor in good health. The conserved cysteine and the conserved F or W are not part of the CDR3 here.

v_call,j_call,cdr3_aa
TRBV27,TRBJ1-2,ASSYSGYGYGYT
TRBV7-9,TRBJ2-6,ASSPVSGANVLT
TRBV28,TRBJ2-1,ASSGGLAGALEQF
TRBV11-3,TRBJ2-3,ASRLAGGAGTDTQY
TRBV5-1,TRBJ1-2,ASSSDSNYGYT
TRBV28,TRBJ2-3,ASSLPLSVTGEGDTQY
TRBV5-4,TRBJ2-2,ASSLAGQGVNTGELF
TRBV28,TRBJ2-5,ASSFRDTLQETQY
TRBV19,TRBJ2-3,ASNLGSGTDTQY
TRBV5-6,TRBJ2-1,ASSPWTGGYNEQF
TRBV7-9,TRBJ2-1,ASSLVRDYAPEQF
TRBV7-6,TRBJ2-1,ASSLRLAGVGYEQF
TRBV6-1,TRBJ2-5,ASSESSGRGGETQY
TRBV2,TRBJ2-7,ASSETGGGPYEQY
TRBV6-5,TRBJ1-2,ASSSALTGANYGYT
TRBV6-1,TRBJ2-1,ASSELAGQGNNEQF
TRBV13,TRBJ1-2,ASSLGAGLNYGYT
TRBV19,TRBJ2-2,ASSPPGQDTGELF
TRBV6-1,TRBJ2-3,ASSPGTSGGDTQY
TRBV28,TRBJ2-3,ASSPGLAGGPPDTQY
TRBV7-6,TRBJ2-5,ASSWTSYQETQY
TRBV4-1,TRBJ1-1,ASSPTLTTTGGYTEAF
TRBV28,TRBJ1-5,ASRIDRGPSMGINQPQH
TRBV19,TRBJ2-3,ASSGSADTQY
TRBV5-5,TRBJ1-2,ASSLDWTEDNYGYT
TRBV5-6,TRBJ2-4,ASSLGVNIQY
TRBV4-3,TRBJ2-7,ASSQDPLGFGTIYEQY
TRBV9,TRBJ2-3,ASSVLTAISTDTQY
TRBV9,TRBJ2-3,ASSPETSGRAKDTQY
TRBV6-6,TRBJ2-5,ASSYIGQETQY
TRBV2,TRBJ2-1,ASSDRRLERGREF
TRBV7-9,TRBJ1-4,ASSPTTGVNEKLF
TRBV4-3,TRBJ2-7,ASSPSGTSGILTEQY
TRBV6-1,TRBJ2-2,ASSRGWETGELF
TRBV5-5,TRBJ2-3,ASSLDFTDTQY
TRBV7-2,TRBJ2-5,ASTISGGAEETQY
TRBV7-9,TRBJ2-5,ASSLGLAGEETQY
TRBV2,TRBJ2-7,ASTQVYEQY
TRBV5-6,TRBJ2-1,ASSLSHTGTYNEQF
TRBV14,TRBJ2-3,ASSQVVLGIGTSGDPRADTQY
TRBV30,TRBJ2-6,AWESTGNDPSGANVLT
TRBV30,TRBJ1-1,AWTLRGPGTEAF
TRBV29-1,TRBJ1-5,SVEDGTGGNQPQH
TRBV14,TRBJ2-1,ASSQDPPSGAFSSYNEQF
TRBV30,TRBJ2-7,ARNTGVEQY